The 8 T cell receptor beta chains below were found in one sample sequenced in a study of T cell responses to AZD1222 COVID-19 vaccine. Only in-frame clones appear in the TCRdb table, and some are missing; sequencing was by immunoSEQ multiplex PCR. This sample has tens of thousands of clones, with about 88% found just once. The material sequenced was peripheral blood, taken on day 0 of AZD1222 vaccination. The receptor source for this set is an adult in good health.

This chain links TRBV7-9 with TRBJ1-3; D might be TRBD1 (5 bases). The V and J ends lost 1 base and 4 bases respectively, with 11 bases between them. The CDR3 sequence is 15 residues long. Per the germline V gene, CDR1 is SEHNR and CDR2 is FQNEAQ (reference sequence). CDR3 protein: CASSLGSGLGNTIYF. In nucleotides, the CDR3 is TGTGCCAGCAGCTTAGGATCAGGGCTCGGAAACACCATATATTTT.

This clone was recorded only once. Other nucleotide sequences from this sample produce the same CDR3. The chain uses TRBV18 and TRBJ1-1; no reliable D call. The V end was cut by 2 bases, the J end by 1 base, with 5 bases between. The germline V gene encodes CDR1 KGHSH and CDR2 LQKENI. The CDR3 totals 13 residues. The CDR3 DNA reads as TGTGCCAGCTCACCAGGGCAGAACACTGAAGCTTTCTTT. Translated, it gives CASSPGQNTEAFF.

This sequence joins TRBV3-1 (or the pseudogene TRBV3-2) and TRBJ2-3, with 16 bases matching TRBD2. This CDR3 is 17 amino acids long. The V segment lost 5 bases and the J segment 4 bases; nucleotides outside the gene matches: 6. Germline lookup yields CDR1 LGHDT and CDR2 YNNKEL (reference sequence). This chain's CDR3 is CASSSLGTSGGADTQYF. CDR3 DNA sequence: TGTGCCAGCAGCTCCCTTGGGACTAGCGGGGGGGCAGATACGCAGTATTTT.

The J gene is TRBJ1-1, the V gene TRBV2; D call uncertain. The CDR3 is made up of 13 amino acids. Germline loops: CDR1 SNHLY, CDR2 FYNNEI. Deletions cut 10 bases from V and 0 bases from J, with 12 bases between. The chain's CDR3 is CATPGNLNTEAFF. DNA of the CDR3: TGTGCCACCCCGGGGAACTTGAACACTGAAGCTTTCTTT.

On this clone itself: The germline gene is not matched at one end of the junction; a read error may be the cause. The chain links TRBV2 to TRBJ2-1; D gene uncertain. Germline CDR1 and CDR2: SNHLY and FYNNEI. This CDR3 is built from 17 residues. CDR3 residues: CASSDPVGKVSHNEQFF. CDR3 sequence (DNA): TGTGCCAGCAGTGATCCAGTAGGTAAAGTCTCCCACAATGAGCAGTTCTTC.

This clone came up a few times. The CDR3 reads CASSRQGDTEAFF. In DNA, the CDR3 is TGTGCCAGCAGCCGGCAGGGGGACACTGAAGCTTTCTTT. This chain uses TRBV7-3 with TRBJ1-1; 7 bases are a match to TRBD1. The germline gives CDR1 SGHTA, CDR2 FQGTGA. CDR3 length: 13 residues. V lost 5 bases to trimming and J lost 3 bases; unmatched junction nucleotides: 3.

The chain couples TRBV4-2 to TRBJ2-4; 7 nucleotides align to TRBD2. The CDR3 covers 14 residues. Germline V gives CDR1 LGHNA, CDR2 YNFKEQ. V lost 7 bases, J lost 6 bases, and 9 bases stayed unmatched. CDR3 DNA: TGTGCCAGCAAGGAGGGAGGGCCCGGAAACATTCAGTACTTC. Its protein is CASKEGGPGNIQYF.

This clone has just a few counts. The chain combines TRBV5-4 with TRBJ1-1; tentatively, D is TRBD1 (6 bases). Deletions cut 3 bases from V and 8 bases from J, with 11 bases between. CDR3 length: 12 residues. Germline V gene sequence: CDR1 SGHNT, CDR2 YYREEE (reference sequence). The DNA of the CDR3 is TGTGCCAGCAGCTATGAACAGGGCGAAGCTTTCTTT. Protein: CASSYEQGEAFF.